At least ten counts were recorded for the clone carrying this T cell receptor beta chain. The length of the CDR3 is 16 residues. The germline gives CDR1 SGHAT, CDR2 FQNNGV. V shed 1 base, J shed 2 bases, and the junction held 4 bases outside the gene matches. This sample is drawn from a study of T cells in Graves' hyperthyroidism and ophthalmopathy. Across the whole study: Peripheral blood was acquired at first diagnosis, ahead of any therapy whatsoever.

Authors of the study amplified TCR beta CDR3 regions from RNA transcripts. TCR CDR3 underwent first-round RT-PCR with the HTBI primer set. TCRdb re-derived calls from the multiplex PCR reads in MiXCR, one entry per CDR3 protein. The table has approximately 740,000 distinct CDR3 sequences, 14% seen once. The receptor's source is a woman aged 18-29 years with Graves' hyperthyroidism. The specimen sequenced was blood. V usage is TRBV11-2 and J usage is TRBJ1-5, with 8 bases that match TRBD1. The CDR3 nucleotides read TGTGCCAGCAGCTTAGGGACAGGGTTAGGCAATCAGCCCCAGCATTTT. It is translated as CASSLGTGLGNQPQHF.